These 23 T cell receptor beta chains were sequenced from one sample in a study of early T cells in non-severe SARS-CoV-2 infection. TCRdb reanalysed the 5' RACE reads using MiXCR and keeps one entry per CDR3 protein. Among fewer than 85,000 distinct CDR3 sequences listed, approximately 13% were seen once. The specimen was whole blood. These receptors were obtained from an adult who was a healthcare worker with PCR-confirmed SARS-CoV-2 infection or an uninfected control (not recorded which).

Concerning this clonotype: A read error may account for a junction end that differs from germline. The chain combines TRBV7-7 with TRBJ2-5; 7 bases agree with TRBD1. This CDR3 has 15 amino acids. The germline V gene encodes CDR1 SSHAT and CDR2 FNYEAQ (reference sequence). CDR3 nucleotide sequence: TGTGCTAGCAGCTTGACCGGGACAGTAGGCGAGACCCAGTACTTC. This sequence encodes CASSLTGTVGETQYF.

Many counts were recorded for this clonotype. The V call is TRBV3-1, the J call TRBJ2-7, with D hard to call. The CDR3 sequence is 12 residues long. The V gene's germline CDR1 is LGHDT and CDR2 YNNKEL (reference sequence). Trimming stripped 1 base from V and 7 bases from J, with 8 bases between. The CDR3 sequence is CASSQGGREQYF. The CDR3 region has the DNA TGTGCCAGCAGCCAAGGGGGTCGGGAGCAGTACTTC.

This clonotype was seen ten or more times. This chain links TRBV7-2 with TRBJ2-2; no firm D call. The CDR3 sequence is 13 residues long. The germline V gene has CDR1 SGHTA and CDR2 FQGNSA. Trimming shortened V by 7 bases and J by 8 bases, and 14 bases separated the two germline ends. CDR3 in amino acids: CASKDPSTGELFF. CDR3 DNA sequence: TGTGCCAGCAAGGACCCTTCGACTGGGGAGCTGTTTTTT.

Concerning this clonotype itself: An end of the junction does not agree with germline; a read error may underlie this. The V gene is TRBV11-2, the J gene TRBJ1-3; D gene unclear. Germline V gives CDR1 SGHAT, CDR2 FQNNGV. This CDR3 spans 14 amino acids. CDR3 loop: CASSLTNSGNIIYF. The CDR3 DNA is TGTGCCAGCAGCTTAACAAACTCTGGAAACATCATATATTTT.

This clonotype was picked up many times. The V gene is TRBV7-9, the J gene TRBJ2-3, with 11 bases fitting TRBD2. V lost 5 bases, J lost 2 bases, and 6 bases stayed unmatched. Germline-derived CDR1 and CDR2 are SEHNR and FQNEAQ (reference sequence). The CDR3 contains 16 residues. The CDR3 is CASSPLAGGFTDTQYF. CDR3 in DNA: TGTGCCAGCAGCCCCCTAGCGGGGGGCTTCACAGATACGCAGTATTTT.

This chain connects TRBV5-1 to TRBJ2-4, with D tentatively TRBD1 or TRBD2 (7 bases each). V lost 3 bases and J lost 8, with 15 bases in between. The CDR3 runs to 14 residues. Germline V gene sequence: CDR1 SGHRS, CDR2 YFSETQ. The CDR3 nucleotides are TGCGCCAGCAGCTCCCCAGGGGGGGCAGACATTCAGTACTTC. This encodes CASSSPGGADIQYF.

The DNA of the CDR3 is TGTGCCAGCAGTTGGGCCCCCCATAGCGACAGGCCGAACACCGGGGAGCTGTTTTTT. As protein: CASSWAPHSDRPNTGELFF. This rearrangement joins TRBV12-3 or TRBV12-4 to TRBJ2-2; a possible D gene is TRBD1 (6 bases). The CDR3 spans 19 residues. Trimming stripped 4 bases from V and 0 bases from J, with 21 bases between.

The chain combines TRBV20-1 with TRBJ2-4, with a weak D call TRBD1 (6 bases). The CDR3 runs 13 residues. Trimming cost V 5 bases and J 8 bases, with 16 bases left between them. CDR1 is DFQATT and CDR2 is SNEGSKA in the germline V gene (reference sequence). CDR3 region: CSAPSRGGDIQYF. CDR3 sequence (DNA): TGCAGTGCTCCAAGCAGGGGTGGGGACATTCAGTACTTC.

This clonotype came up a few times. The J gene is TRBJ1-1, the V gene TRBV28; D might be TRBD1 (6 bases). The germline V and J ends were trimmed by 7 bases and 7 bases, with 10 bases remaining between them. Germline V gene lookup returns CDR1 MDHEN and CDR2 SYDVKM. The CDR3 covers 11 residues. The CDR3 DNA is TGTGCCAGCAAAGTGGACAGTGAAGCTTTCTTT. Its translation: CASKVDSEAFF.

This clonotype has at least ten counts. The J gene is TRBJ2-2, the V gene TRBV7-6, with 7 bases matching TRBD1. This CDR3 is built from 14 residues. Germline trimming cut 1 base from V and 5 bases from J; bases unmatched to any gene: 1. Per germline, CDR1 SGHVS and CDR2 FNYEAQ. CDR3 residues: CASSLGQGTGELFF. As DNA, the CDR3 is TGTGCCAGCAGCTTAGGACAGGGAACCGGGGAGCTGTTTTTT.

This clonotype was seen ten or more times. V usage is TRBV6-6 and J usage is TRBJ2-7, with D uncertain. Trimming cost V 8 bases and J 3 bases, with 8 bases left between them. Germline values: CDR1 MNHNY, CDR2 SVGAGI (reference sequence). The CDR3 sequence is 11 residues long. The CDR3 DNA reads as TGTGCCAGCTTGAGTCTCTACGAGCAGTACTTC. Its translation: CASLSLYEQYF.

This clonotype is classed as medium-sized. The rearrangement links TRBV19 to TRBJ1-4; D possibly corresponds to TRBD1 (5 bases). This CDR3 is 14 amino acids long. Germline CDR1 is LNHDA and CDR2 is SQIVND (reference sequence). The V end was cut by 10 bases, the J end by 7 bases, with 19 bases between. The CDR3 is CATSSGQESEKLFF. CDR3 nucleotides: TGTGCCACCAGCTCAGGGCAAGAAAGTGAAAAACTGTTTTTT. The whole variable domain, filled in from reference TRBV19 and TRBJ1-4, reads DGGITQSPKYLFRKEGQNVTLSCEQNLNHDAMYWYRQDPGQGLRLIYYSQIVNDFQKGDIAEGYSVSREKKESFPLTVTSAQKNPTAFYLCATSSGQESEKLFFGSGTQLSVL.

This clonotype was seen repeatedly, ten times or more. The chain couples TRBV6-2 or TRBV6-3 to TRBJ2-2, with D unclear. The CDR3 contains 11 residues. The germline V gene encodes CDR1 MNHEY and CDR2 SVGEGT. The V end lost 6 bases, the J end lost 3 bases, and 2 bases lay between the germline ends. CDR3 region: CASRDTGELFF. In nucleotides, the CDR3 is TGTGCCAGCAGGGACACCGGGGAGCTGTTTTTT.

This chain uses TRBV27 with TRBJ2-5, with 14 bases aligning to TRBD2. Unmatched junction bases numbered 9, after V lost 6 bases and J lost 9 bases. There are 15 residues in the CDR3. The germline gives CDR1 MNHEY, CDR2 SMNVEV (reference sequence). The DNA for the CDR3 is TGTGCCAGCAGGGGACTAGCGGGGGTACCCGAGGCCCAGTACTTC. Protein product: CASRGLAGVPEAQYF.

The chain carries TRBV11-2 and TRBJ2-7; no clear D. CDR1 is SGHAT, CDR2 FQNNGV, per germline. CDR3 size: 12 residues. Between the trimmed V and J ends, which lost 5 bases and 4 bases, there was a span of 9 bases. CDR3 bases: TGTGCCAGCAGCCCGAACACATACGAGCAGTACTTC. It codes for CASSPNTYEQYF. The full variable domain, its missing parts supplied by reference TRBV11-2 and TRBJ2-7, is EAGVAQSPRYKIIEKRQSVAFWCNPISGHATLYWYQQILGQGPKLLIQFQNNGVVDDSQLPKDRFSAERLKGVDSTLKIQPAKLEDSAVYLCASSPNTYEQYFGPGTRLTVT.

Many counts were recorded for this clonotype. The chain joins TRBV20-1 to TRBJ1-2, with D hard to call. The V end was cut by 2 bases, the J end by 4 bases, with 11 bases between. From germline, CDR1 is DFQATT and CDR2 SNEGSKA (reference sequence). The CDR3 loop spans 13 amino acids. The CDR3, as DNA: TGCAGTGCTAGATCAGGAAACCCCTATGGCTACACCTTC. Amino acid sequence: CSARSGNPYGYTF.

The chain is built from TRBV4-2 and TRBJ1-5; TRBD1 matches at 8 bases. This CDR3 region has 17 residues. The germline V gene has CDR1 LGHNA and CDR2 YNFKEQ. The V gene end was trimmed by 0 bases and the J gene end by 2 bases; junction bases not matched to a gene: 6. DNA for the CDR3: TGTGCCAGCAGCCAAGATCCGACAGGGGCCCGCAATCAGCCCCAGCATTTT. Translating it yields CASSQDPTGARNQPQHF.

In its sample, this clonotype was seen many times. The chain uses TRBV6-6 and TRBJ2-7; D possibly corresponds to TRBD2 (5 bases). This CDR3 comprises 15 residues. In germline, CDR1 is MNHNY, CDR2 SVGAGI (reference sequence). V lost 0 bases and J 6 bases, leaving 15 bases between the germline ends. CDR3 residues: CASSYSSLDASEQYF. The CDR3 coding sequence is TGTGCCAGCAGTTACTCTTCACTAGACGCTTCCGAGCAGTACTTC.

The CDR3 reads CATLDRDTYEQYF. The CDR3 DNA reads as TGTGCCACCCTCGACCGGGACACCTACGAGCAGTACTTC. The V and J genes are TRBV5-4 and TRBJ2-7, with D perhaps matching TRBD1 (6 bases). The V and J ends lost 9 bases and 2 bases respectively, with 15 bases between them. This CDR3 contains 13 residues. In germline, CDR1 is SGHNT, CDR2 YYREEE (reference sequence).

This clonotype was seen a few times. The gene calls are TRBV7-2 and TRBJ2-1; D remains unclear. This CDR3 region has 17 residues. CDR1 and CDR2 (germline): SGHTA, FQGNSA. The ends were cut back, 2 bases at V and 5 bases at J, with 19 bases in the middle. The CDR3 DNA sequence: TGTGCCAGCAGCTTATTACCCCTGGCCGGAGTGAACAATGAGCAGTTCTTC. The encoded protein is CASSLLPLAGVNNEQFF.

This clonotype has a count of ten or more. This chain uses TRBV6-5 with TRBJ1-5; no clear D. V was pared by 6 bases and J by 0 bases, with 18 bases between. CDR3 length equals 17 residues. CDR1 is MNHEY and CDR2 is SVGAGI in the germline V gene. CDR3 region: CASSHTPGGNSNQPQHF. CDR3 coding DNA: TGTGCCAGCAGCCATACACCAGGAGGAAATAGCAATCAGCCCCAGCATTTT.

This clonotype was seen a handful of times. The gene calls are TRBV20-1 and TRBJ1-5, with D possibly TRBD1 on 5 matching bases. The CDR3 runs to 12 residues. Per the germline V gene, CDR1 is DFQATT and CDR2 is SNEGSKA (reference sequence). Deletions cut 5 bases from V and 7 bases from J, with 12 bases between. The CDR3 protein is CSAAHRGQPQHF. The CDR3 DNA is TGCAGTGCTGCCCATAGGGGCCAGCCCCAGCATTTT.

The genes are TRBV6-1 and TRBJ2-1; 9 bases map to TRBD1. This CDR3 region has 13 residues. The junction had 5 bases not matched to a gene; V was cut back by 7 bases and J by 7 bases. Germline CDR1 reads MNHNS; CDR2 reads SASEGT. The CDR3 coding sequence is TGTGCCAGCATCCGACAGGGGGGTAATGAGCAGTTCTTC. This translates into CASIRQGGNEQFF.